Reported below is one TCR beta chain. This record comes from a study of shared clonotypes between healthy human individuals. The germline V gene has CDR1 MGHRA and CDR2 YSYEKL. The length of the CDR3 is 17 residues. With V trimmed by 2 bases and J by 8 bases, 16 bases remained unmatched. Measured with immunoSEQ multiplex PCR; TCRdb has only the in-frame clones, and not every one. The sample contains roughly 2.2 million clones, around 90% of which appear only once. The specimen sequenced was naive CD4+ T cells from PBMCs. Subset here: CD45RA+ positively selected. This TCR came from a man younger than 30 in good health. Some clones in this sample may be carry-over from other donors' samples. The chain combines TRBV4-1 with TRBJ2-7, with 9 bases fitting TRBD1. CDR3 amino acids: CASSQPTRDRALLKQYF. The CDR3 nucleotides are TGCGCCAGCAGCCAACCCACCCGGGACAGGGCCCTCTTAAAGCAGTACTTC.